The rows below give T cell receptor beta chains drawn from one sample of a study of somatic mutations in cytotoxic T cells in rheumatoid arthritis. Using immunoSEQ multiplex PCR, the repertoire was profiled, and TCRdb retains in-frame clones only, with some absent. The sample has around 16,000 clones, 65% to 85% seen once. Sequencing used CD8+ T cells sorted from blood. The receptors here all came from an adult with rheumatoid arthritis. Both conserved end residues are part of each CDR3. The D gene is left open where the match is weak. The size field is filled for only some rows; it gives once, few, many or a size class.

>NA|NA|TRBJ2-5|TRBV2
TGTGCCAGCAGTGAAGCGCTTCTAGTGGGGACCGAAGAGACCCAGTACTTC
CASSEALLVGTEETQYF
>TRBD1|once|TRBJ1-5|TRBV4-1
TGCGCCAGCAGCCTACAGGGGGAGGTAGGCAATCAGCCCCAGCATTTT
CASSLQGEVGNQPQHF
>NA|NA|TRBJ1-2|TRBV5-1
TGCGCCAGCAGCTTGTTCGGAGAGGGCCGCGCTAACTATGGCTACACCTTC
CASSLFGEGRANYGYTF
>TRBD1|NA|TRBJ1-2|TRBV27
TGTGCCAGCAGTTCGACAGGGGGTGGCTATGGCTACACCTTC
CASSSTGGGYGYTF
>TRBD1|few|TRBJ1-4|TRBV5-6
TGTGCCAGCACCTCATACGGCAGGGGGGCTGAAAAACTGTTTTTT
CASTSYGRGAEKLFF
>NA|NA|TRBJ1-2|TRBV6-5
TGTGCCAGCACCGTAGCGGGGGGATCTCATGGCTACACCTTC
CASTVAGGSHGYTF
>NA|NA|TRBJ1-5|TRBV6-1
TGTGCCAGCAGTGAAACAGATTTGGGCAATCAGCCCCAGCATTTT
CASSETDLGNQPQHF
>TRBD2|NA|TRBJ2-5|TRBV11-1
TGTGCCAGCAGCCCCCGACTAGCGGGGGAACAAGAGACCCAGTACTTC
CASSPRLAGEQETQYF
>TRBD2|NA|TRBJ2-3|TRBV6-5
TGTGCCAGCAAGCGGGGGGGCCCCACAGATACGCAGTATTTT
CASKRGGPTDTQYF
>NA|NA|TRBJ1-5|TRBV5-5
TGTGCCAGCAGCTTAGCCTTCCGGGCCCGCAATCAGCCCCAGCATTTT
CASSLAFRARNQPQHF
>NA|few|TRBJ1-6|TRBV27
TGTGCCAGCAGTTCCCAAGCCGGGGTAGAGGATTCACCCCTCCACTTT
CASSSQAGVEDSPLHF
>NA|medium-sized|TRBJ2-2|TRBV2
TGTGCCAGCAGAGAAGGGATGGGGGAGCTGTTTTTT
CASREGMGELFF
>TRBD1|NA|TRBJ1-6|TRBV7-9
TGTGCCAGCAGCTCGACAGGGAACAATTCACCCCTCCACTTT
CASSSTGNNSPLHF
>NA|NA|TRBJ1-6|TRBV10-2
TGCGCCAGCAGTCCGGGGATATCACCCCTCCACTTT
CASSPGISPLHF
>TRBD1|NA|TRBJ2-7|TRBV6-5
TGTGCCAGCAGTTATCTAGGTCAACAGGGGCCCGACGAGCAGTACTTC
CASSYLGQQGPDEQYF
>TRBD1|few|TRBJ1-1|TRBV5-6
TGTGCCAGCAGCTCGGAGGGGGCCACTGAAGCTTTCTTT
CASSSEGATEAFF
>NA|NA|TRBJ2-7|TRBV9
TGTGCCAGCAGCGTAAGCTTCAACGAGCAGTACTTC
CASSVSFNEQYF
>TRBD2|NA|TRBJ2-7|TRBV30
TGTGCCTGGAGTGAGCCTAGCGGGGGAGGCGAGCAGTACTTC
CAWSEPSGGGEQYF
>TRBD2|NA|TRBJ2-5|TRBV13
TGTGCCAGCAGCGAGGACTTCGCGGGGGGCCAAGAGACCCAGTACTTC
CASSEDFAGGQETQYF
>TRBD1|NA|TRBJ1-1|TRBV2
TGTGCCAGCAGTGAGGGGGACAGGGTGGTAGCTTTCTTT
CASSEGDRVVAFF